One sample yielded the 12 T cell receptor beta chains listed below, sequenced in a study of blood T cell repertoires in COVID-19. The protocol was immunoSEQ multiplex PCR, while the TCRdb copy is restricted to in-frame clones and leaves out a portion. The top ten clones hold about 8.6% of a sample with about 280,000 clones, approximately 86% of them seen once. Sample: peripheral blood. These receptors all come from a man aged 35 to 55 with active or convalescent COVID-19.

With respect to this clone: Additional DNA sequences in this sample encode the identical CDR3. The chain combines TRBV6-5 with TRBJ2-7, with 10 bases fitting TRBD2. After removal of 6 bases from V and 0 bases from J, the junction contained 2 bases not matched to a gene. The CDR3 is 14 residues long. Germline CDR1 and CDR2: MNHEY and SVGAGI. The CDR3 DNA follows: TGTGCCAGCAGATCTAGCGGGAGCTCCTACGAGCAGTACTTC. Its translation is CASRSSGSSYEQYF.

The sample holds a few counts of this clone. The gene calls are TRBV6-1 and TRBJ2-3; TRBD1 agrees at 8 bases. CDR3 size: 15 residues. After removal of 2 bases from V and 5 bases from J, the junction contained 6 bases not matched to a gene. Per the germline V gene, CDR1 is MNHNS and CDR2 is SASEGT. Here the CDR3 reads CASSEYFRGQDTQYF. In DNA, the CDR3 is TGTGCCAGCAGTGAATACTTCAGGGGGCAAGATACGCAGTATTTT.

V gene TRBV2 combines with J gene TRBJ1-5, with 9 bases aligning to TRBD1. V was pared by 6 bases and J by 4 bases, with 7 bases of the junction left unmatched. Germline values: CDR1 SNHLY, CDR2 FYNNEI. The CDR3 extends over 15 amino acids. The CDR3 region is CASRGDRVSNQPQHF. CDR3 coding DNA: TGTGCCAGCAGGGGGGACAGGGTCTCTAATCAGCCCCAGCATTTT.

The rearrangement uses TRBV28 and TRBJ1-5; 7 bases align to TRBD1. CDR1 and CDR2 from the germline V gene are MDHEN and SYDVKM. CDR3 length: 15 residues. Trimming cost V 6 bases and J 3 bases; bases outside gene matches: 8. Here the CDR3 DNA reads TGTGCCAGCAGGCTCCTACAGGGGTACAATCAGCCCCAGCATTTT. Translating it yields CASRLLQGYNQPQHF.

The chain couples TRBV5-4 to TRBJ2-3; 11 nucleotides agree with TRBD2. The CDR3 length is 16 residues. Germline V gives CDR1 SGHNT, CDR2 YYREEE (reference sequence). The V segment lost 4 bases and the J segment 6 bases; nucleotides outside the gene matches: 10. For the CDR3, the DNA is TGTGCCAGCAGCGCCCGGGTAGCGGGGGGGCATGATACGCAGTATTTT. Encoded protein: CASSARVAGGHDTQYF.

The V gene is TRBV11-2, the J gene TRBJ2-1, with 12 nucleotides matching TRBD2. This CDR3 comprises 13 residues. CDR1 is SGHAT, CDR2 FQNNGV, per germline. Trimming took 3 bases from V and 13 from J; bases not matched to a gene: 4. The CDR3: CASSLTSGGPQFF. The DNA for the CDR3 is TGTGCCAGCAGCTTGACTAGCGGGGGACCACAGTTCTTC.

The chain carries TRBV19 and TRBJ2-1; 13 bases are shared with TRBD2. Germline V lookup: CDR1 LNHDA, CDR2 SQIVND (reference sequence). Trimming removed 4 bases from V and 5 bases from J; junction bases left unmatched: 5. This CDR3 is built from 16 residues. The CDR3 DNA sequence: TGTGCCAGTAGTACCCAACTAGCGGGGGGGAACAATGAGCAGTTCTTC. Translating it yields CASSTQLAGGNNEQFF. Combining the CDR3 with reference TRBV19 and TRBJ2-1 gives the whole variable domain DGGITQSPKYLFRKEGQNVTLSCEQNLNHDAMYWYRQDPGQGLRLIYYSQIVNDFQKGDIAEGYSVSREKKESFPLTVTSAQKNPTAFYLCASSTQLAGGNNEQFFGPGTRLTVL.

The chain carries TRBV4-2 and TRBJ1-1; weak D call: TRBD1 (5 bases). CDR1 LGHNA and CDR2 YNFKEQ come from the germline V gene. The V end was cut by 4 bases, the J end by 5 bases, with 11 bases between. The CDR3 is made up of 13 amino acids. CDR3 sequence: CASSRVRGTEAFF. The CDR3 DNA reads as TGTGCCAGCAGCCGGGTCCGGGGGACTGAAGCTTTCTTT.

This rearrangement joins TRBV11-2 to TRBJ2-7, with D possibly matching TRBD1 (5 bases). Germline CDR1 SGHAT, CDR2 FQNNGV. The CDR3 totals 15 residues. Trimming shortened V by 1 base and J by 2 bases, and 12 bases separated the two germline ends. CDR3 protein: CASSLGGTGAYEQYF. The CDR3 DNA reads as TGTGCCAGCAGCTTAGGGGGTACAGGAGCCTACGAGCAGTACTTC.

The chain carries TRBV6-1 and TRBJ1-1; D unresolved. Per germline, CDR1 MNHNS and CDR2 SASEGT. Trimming stripped 3 bases from V and 0 bases from J, with 11 bases between. The CDR3 spans 15 residues. The CDR3 DNA follows: TGTGCCAGCAGTGAGTTGAACAGTATGAACACTGAAGCTTTCTTT. This translates into CASSELNSMNTEAFF.

The chain recombines TRBV2 with TRBJ1-1; weak D call: TRBD1 (5 bases). The CDR3 has 23 residues. Germline loops: CDR1 SNHLY, CDR2 FYNNEI. Trimming removed 0 bases at V and 3 bases at J, with 35 bases between. CDR3 residues: CASSEAAFPLIGTEGRIDTEAFF. CDR3 coding DNA: TGTGCCAGCAGTGAAGCCGCTTTCCCTCTGATAGGGACGGAGGGTCGTATCGACACTGAAGCTTTCTTT.

This chain links TRBV6-5 with TRBJ1-4; D is undetermined. The CDR3 length is 13 residues. Germline values: CDR1 MNHEY, CDR2 SVGAGI. Trimming took 5 bases from V and 7 from J, leaving 11 bases between them. The CDR3 is CASSRGLGEKLFF. DNA of the CDR3: TGTGCCAGCAGTAGAGGACTGGGTGAAAAACTGTTTTTT.